One and the same sample provided the 25 T cell receptor beta chains below, sequenced in a study of CD8 T cells in Susac syndrome. When the RNA was reverse transcribed, random hexamers were used with an input of roughly 0.45 to 1 ug. TCRdb ran MiXCR on the immunoSEQ multiplex PCR reads and lists one entry per CDR3 protein. The table records some 180,000 distinct CDR3 sequences, approximately 94% of them present only once. The specimen was CD4+ T cells from PBMCs. These receptors were obtained from a human donor in good health.

This clonotype appeared a single time. This sequence joins TRBV12-3 or TRBV12-4 and TRBJ1-2, with 7 bases aligning to TRBD1. J gave up 7 bases and V 7 bases, and 12 bases lay outside the gene matches. There are 14 residues in the CDR3. CDR3 DNA: TGTGCCAGCATTTCCTCGACAGGGAAACGTGGCTACACCTTC. Translation gives CASISSTGKRGYTF.

The chain has TRBV29-1 and TRBJ1-1; 8 positions agree with TRBD1. Unmatched junction bases numbered 5, after V lost 7 bases and J lost 1 base. This CDR3 is 13 amino acids long. Germline CDR1 and CDR2: SQVTM and ANQGSEA. The CDR3 is CSARTGTNTEAFF. The DNA of the CDR3 is TGCAGCGCAAGGACAGGGACGAACACTGAAGCTTTCTTT. The entire variable domain, with the rest obtained from reference TRBV29-1 and TRBJ1-1, is as follows: SAVISQKPSRDICQRGTSLTIQCQVDSQVTMMFWYRQQPGQSLTLIATANQGSEATYESGFVIDKFPISRPNLTFSTLTVSNMSPEDSSIYLCSARTGTNTEAFFGQGTRLTVV.

The V call is TRBV6-6, the J call TRBJ1-2, with TRBD1 matching over 8 bases. Germline lookup yields CDR1 MNHNY and CDR2 SVGAGI (reference sequence). The CDR3 is 14 residues long. The V gene end was trimmed by 2 bases and the J gene end by 8 bases; junction bases not matched to a gene: 7. CDR3 coding DNA: TGTGCCAGCAGTTACACGGGACAGGCGGAAGGCTACACCTTC. Translating gives CASSYTGQAEGYTF.

A few counts support this clonotype. The V call is TRBV6-5, the J call TRBJ1-1; D is perhaps TRBD1 (5 bases). Germline lookup yields CDR1 MNHEY and CDR2 SVGAGI. The CDR3 totals 14 residues. Trimming cost V 5 bases and J 1 base, with 11 bases left between them. The CDR3 loop is CASSIKQGNTEAFF. CDR3 bases: TGTGCCAGCAGTATCAAGCAGGGGAACACTGAAGCTTTCTTT.

The chain couples TRBV7-3 to TRBJ2-3; TRBD2 agrees at 10 bases. The CDR3 loop spans 18 amino acids. V trimming: 4 bases; J trimming: 6 bases; junction bases outside the gene matches: 16. Per the germline V gene, CDR1 is SGHTA and CDR2 is FQGTGA. Here the CDR3 reads CASSSLGARAGGPDTQYF. CDR3 nucleotides: TGTGCCAGCAGCTCCCTCGGGGCTAGAGCGGGGGGGCCGGATACGCAGTATTTT.

V gene TRBV11-2 combines with J gene TRBJ1-2; D not certain. Germline V gene data show CDR1 as SGHAT and CDR2 as FQNNGV. The CDR3 extends over 13 amino acids. V lost 6 bases, J lost 4 bases, and 12 bases lay in between. The CDR3: CASSPARIYGYTF. The CDR3 DNA is TGTGCCAGCAGTCCCGCCCGGATCTATGGCTACACCTTC.

The CDR3 reads CASSFGTALTDTQYF. In DNA, the CDR3 is TGTGCCAGCAGTTTCGGGACAGCCCTCACAGATACGCAGTATTTT. The V and J genes are TRBV6-6 and TRBJ2-3, with 7 nucleotides matching TRBD1. The CDR3 sequence is 15 residues long. The germline gives CDR1 MNHNY, CDR2 SVGAGI (reference sequence). J was trimmed by 2 bases and V by 4 bases; bases with no gene match: 6.

The chain joins TRBV28 to TRBJ2-3, with no clear D. The CDR3 consists of 12 residues. V was cut by 8 bases and J by 1 base, with 7 bases left in between. Per the germline V gene, CDR1 is MDHEN and CDR2 is SYDVKM. DNA of the CDR3: TGTGCCAGCTCTCTGGGCACAGATACGCAGTATTTT. This sequence encodes CASSLGTDTQYF.

This rearrangement joins TRBV20-1 to TRBJ1-2; TRBD1 aligns across 10 bases. This CDR3 contains 16 residues. V lost 5 bases and J lost 8; bases outside the gene matches: 17. The germline gives CDR1 DFQATT, CDR2 SNEGSKA (reference sequence). CDR3 region: CSASTGDRGGPRGYTF. The CDR3 coding sequence is TGCAGTGCTTCCACCGGGGACAGGGGAGGGCCTCGAGGCTACACCTTC.

This chain connects TRBV7-9 to TRBJ2-3; 7 bases are a match to TRBD1. This CDR3 comprises 13 residues. The germline V gene has CDR1 SEHNR and CDR2 FQNEAQ (reference sequence). Losses at the gene ends were 5 bases for V and 4 bases for J; bases not matched to a gene: 3. CDR3 amino acids: CASSTTGPDTQYF. CDR3 in DNA: TGTGCCAGCAGCACGACAGGGCCAGATACGCAGTATTTT.

This chain joins TRBV27 and TRBJ1-1, with D unresolved. V was clipped by 6 bases and J by 5 bases, with 16 bases between them. This CDR3 contains 14 residues. The V gene's germline CDR1 is MNHEY and CDR2 SMNVEV (reference sequence). In DNA form, the CDR3 reads TGTGCCAGCAGCCCCCGAGGCGTAGGTACTGAAGCTTTCTTT. It translates to CASSPRGVGTEAFF.

CDR3 in amino acids: CSARSGGLREKLFF. For the CDR3, the DNA is TGCAGTGCTAGATCGGGGGGCCTGCGTGAAAAACTGTTTTTT. The chain has TRBV20-1 and TRBJ1-4; TRBD1 is a possible D gene (6 bases). The germline CDR1 and CDR2 sequences are DFQATT and SNEGSKA (reference sequence). Trimming stripped 2 bases from V and 7 bases from J, with 14 bases between. The CDR3 covers 14 residues.

The rearrangement joins TRBV7-2 to TRBJ1-5; 7 bases match TRBD1. There are 16 residues in the CDR3. CDR1 is SGHTA, CDR2 FQGNSA, per germline. V lost 4 bases, J lost 6 bases, and 12 bases stayed unmatched. The CDR3 here is CASSSWTGEGGQPQHF. For the CDR3, the DNA is TGTGCCAGCAGCTCGTGGACAGGCGAAGGGGGTCAGCCCCAGCATTTT.

The V and J genes are TRBV6-2 or TRBV6-3 and TRBJ2-7; weak D call: TRBD2 (5 bases). The V end was cut by 6 bases, the J end by 1 base, with 10 bases between. Looked up from germline, CDR1 is MNHEY and CDR2 is SVGEGT. The CDR3 is 13 amino acids. The CDR3 sequence: CASSYERSYEQYV. The CDR3 DNA is TGTGCCAGCAGCTACGAGCGGTCCTACGAGCAGTACGTC.

The genes are TRBV6-6 and TRBJ1-1; D gene ambiguous. Deletions cut 4 bases from V and 5 bases from J, with 8 bases between. The CDR3 totals 12 residues. Per germline, CDR1 MNHNY and CDR2 SVGAGI (reference sequence). The CDR3, as DNA: TGTGCCAGCAGTTGGGGTAGGACTGAAGCTTTCTTT. It yields the protein CASSWGRTEAFF.

The V gene is TRBV11-3, the J gene TRBJ2-7; D is unresolved. The V end lost 5 bases, the J end lost 5 bases, and 13 bases lay between the germline ends. In germline, CDR1 is SGHNT, CDR2 YENEEA. The CDR3 covers 13 residues. The CDR3 loop is CASSQPIGHEQYV. The CDR3 DNA reads as TGTGCCAGCAGCCAGCCGATTGGGCACGAGCAGTACGTC.

V usage is TRBV27 and J usage is TRBJ2-4; D is perhaps TRBD2 (7 bases). Germline V lookup: CDR1 MNHEY, CDR2 SMNVEV (reference sequence). This CDR3 contains 15 residues. V was clipped by 6 bases and J by 3 bases, with 15 bases between them. The chain's CDR3 is CASRGGGYGKNIQYF. CDR3 in DNA: TGTGCCAGCAGGGGAGGGGGGTACGGCAAAAACATTCAGTACTTC.

CDR3 amino acids: CASSQGDSPGDTQYF. CDR3 DNA sequence: TGTGCCAGCAGCCAAGGGGACAGCCCGGGTGATACGCAGTATTTT. The chain couples TRBV14 to TRBJ2-3, with 7 bases that match TRBD1. The V gene end was trimmed by 1 base and the J gene end by 6 bases; junction bases not matched to a gene: 7. The germline CDR1 and CDR2 sequences are SGHDN and FVKESK. CDR3 size: 15 residues.

V and J are TRBV20-1 and TRBJ2-3; D may be TRBD1 (6 bases). Trimming stripped 7 bases from V and 2 bases from J, with 10 bases between. In germline, CDR1 is DFQATT, CDR2 SNEGSKA (reference sequence). This CDR3 is 12 amino acids long. In DNA, the CDR3 is TGCAGTGGTACGGGACACACAGATACGCAGTATTTT. Translated: CSGTGHTDTQYF.

The chain combines TRBV5-1 with TRBJ1-1, with 9 bases lining up with TRBD1. Germline V gives CDR1 SGHRS, CDR2 YFSETQ. The CDR3 loop spans 18 amino acids. V gave up 0 bases and J gave up 3 bases; unmatched junction bases: 12. In DNA form, the CDR3 reads TGCGCCAGCAGCTTGGTTACAGGACAGGGGCGTTTGGACACTGAAGCTTTCTTT. Encoded protein: CASSLVTGQGRLDTEAFF.

This clonotype has just one count. An end of the junction does not agree with germline; a read error may underlie this. The chain's CDR3 is CSVQDRGVFNEQFF. CDR3 sequence (DNA): TGCAGCGTTCAAGATCGCGGGGTGTTCAATGAGCAGTTCTTC. This chain joins TRBV29-1 and TRBJ2-1; possibly TRBD2 for D (6 bases). Germline assignment: CDR1 SQVTM and CDR2 ANQGSEA. The CDR3 is made up of 14 amino acids.

This chain links TRBV28 with TRBJ2-5; maybe TRBD1 (6 bases). The CDR3 is made up of 16 amino acids. Deletions cut 7 bases from V and 2 bases from J, with 20 bases between. Germline-derived CDR1 and CDR2 are MDHEN and SYDVKM. The CDR3 DNA sequence: TGTGCCAGCAACGCCGTGGACGACCAGGGGCAAGAGACCCAGTACTTC. It translates to CASNAVDDQGQETQYF.

This chain links TRBV5-1 with TRBJ2-6; D call uncertain. The CDR3 extends over 13 amino acids. The germline V gene has CDR1 SGHRS and CDR2 YFSETQ. Deletions cut 4 bases from V and 4 bases from J, with 6 bases between. In DNA, the CDR3 is TGCGCCAGCAGCCCAGAGGGGGCCAACGTCCTGACTTTC. Protein sequence: CASSPEGANVLTF.

The chain combines TRBV5-1 with TRBJ1-6; the match to TRBD1 covers 7 bases. The CDR3 extends over 16 amino acids. Germline V lookup: CDR1 SGHRS, CDR2 YFSETQ. V was pared by 4 bases and J by 7 bases, with 11 bases of the junction left unmatched. The DNA for the CDR3 is TGCGCCAGCAGCCCCCAGACAGGGCGAAGGAATTCACCCCTCCACTTT. It encodes CASSPQTGRRNSPLHF.

The J gene is TRBJ2-5, the V gene TRBV6-5; 8 bases line up with TRBD1. CDR1 MNHEY and CDR2 SVGAGI come from the germline V gene. The CDR3 covers 14 residues. The ends lost 6 bases at V and 1 base at J; junction bases unmatched: 4. DNA for the CDR3: TGTGCCAGCAGATTAACAGGGGGCCAAGAGACCCAGTACTTC. Translated: CASRLTGGQETQYF.